The 26 T cell receptor beta chains below all came from one sample that was sequenced in a study of T-cell memory formation after mild COVID-19. Via MiXCR, TCRdb re-called the 5' RACE reads, giving one row per CDR3 protein. The sample carries over 250,000 distinct CDR3 sequences, about a sixth recorded once. Sequenced input: PBMCs or a T cell subset sorted from them (not recorded which). Receptor source: a man in his late teens or twenties who had mild COVID-19 (a few samples of this study predate the infection). Cell type and time point are not known.

The V and J genes are TRBV19 and TRBJ1-6; 7 nucleotides align to TRBD1. This CDR3 is built from 16 residues. Germline CDR1 and CDR2: LNHDA and SQIVND (reference sequence). Trimming at V came to 3 bases and at J to 9 bases, leaving 11 bases not matched to a gene. CDR3 sequence: CASSISDRPGGSPLHF. CDR3 DNA sequence: TGTGCCAGTAGTATCTCGGACAGGCCCGGGGGTTCACCCCTCCACTTT.

This clonotype occurred a few times. This chain uses TRBV20-1 with TRBJ1-1, with TRBD1 as a possible D gene (6 bases). The CDR3 sequence is 16 residues long. Trimming took off 0 bases at V and 5 bases at J, with 19 bases between the two ends. CDR1 and CDR2 (germline): DFQATT, SNEGSKA (reference sequence). The CDR3, as DNA: TGCAGTGCTAGAGACGTCTTAGGAGGGGGAGATACTGAAGCTTTCTTT. It encodes CSARDVLGGGDTEAFF.

This clonotype came up a few times. The chain joins TRBV2 to TRBJ2-1, with D maybe TRBD2 (5 bases). V was trimmed by 2 bases and J by 4 bases, leaving 6 bases between them. The germline gives CDR1 SNHLY, CDR2 FYNNEI. The CDR3 is made up of 13 amino acids. CDR3 coding DNA: TGTGCCAGCAGTGAAAGCGGATACAATGAGCAGTTCTTC. Translated, it gives CASSESGYNEQFF.

V usage is TRBV3-1 and J usage is TRBJ1-2; possible D gene TRBD1, 5 bases. CDR1 LGHDT and CDR2 YNNKEL come from the germline V gene (reference sequence). The CDR3 extends over 13 amino acids. V was shortened by 6 bases and J by 5 bases, with 13 bases between the two germline ends. The CDR3 protein is CASSTGDGYGYTF. CDR3 bases: TGTGCCAGCAGTACCGGGGACGGGTATGGCTACACCTTC.

This chain connects TRBV3-1 to TRBJ2-5; tentatively, D is TRBD1 (6 bases). Germline V gives CDR1 LGHDT, CDR2 YNNKEL (reference sequence). V was shortened by 1 base and J by 5 bases, with 11 bases between the two germline ends. The CDR3 has 14 amino acids. The CDR3 here is CASSQGTAGETQYF. The CDR3 DNA reads as TGTGCCAGCAGCCAAGGGACAGCCGGGGAGACCCAGTACTTC.

The table lists this clonotype with a few counts. J is TRBJ1-3 and V is TRBV29-1, with D possibly TRBD1 on 6 matching bases. Germline loops: CDR1 SQVTM, CDR2 ANQGSEA. The germline V and J ends were trimmed by 6 bases and 4 bases, with 19 bases remaining between them. The CDR3 has 15 residues. DNA for the CDR3: TGCAGCGTCCGCACAGGGCCCGGAAGGGGAAACACCATATATTTT. The encoded protein is CSVRTGPGRGNTIYF.

This clonotype was found a few times. This sequence joins TRBV6-1 and TRBJ2-7; the match to TRBD2 covers 7 bases. The CDR3 is made up of 12 amino acids. Looked up from germline, CDR1 is MNHNS and CDR2 is SASEGT. J gave up 5 bases and V 4 bases, and 2 bases lay outside the gene matches. In DNA form, the CDR3 reads TGTGCCAGCAGTGCCCGGGGGGACGAGCAGTACTTC. Residues: CASSARGDEQYF.

A few counts support this clonotype. The chain employs TRBV10-3 and TRBJ2-2; D possibly corresponds to TRBD2 (6 bases). Germline CDR1 is ENHRY and CDR2 is SYGVKD. The V gene lost 6 bases and the J gene lost 3 bases, with 11 bases spanning the gap. This CDR3 spans 14 amino acids. The DNA for the CDR3 is TGTGCCATCAGGGAAATAGCGGACACCGGGGAGCTGTTTTTT. Translation gives CAIREIADTGELFF.

This clonotype has a handful of counts. V gene TRBV5-5 combines with J gene TRBJ1-5, with TRBD1 matching 8 bases. The CDR3 runs 15 residues. After removal of 4 bases from V and 5 bases from J, the junction contained 8 bases not matched to a gene. The germline V gene encodes CDR1 SGHKS and CDR2 YYEKEE (reference sequence). The CDR3 DNA is TGTGCCAGCAGCCCCCAGGGGGCGCTTTATCAGCCCCAGCATTTT. Protein: CASSPQGALYQPQHF.

The chain is built from TRBV28 and TRBJ1-5, with no clear D. Trimming removed 1 base from V and 5 bases from J, with 9 bases in between. The CDR3 runs to 14 residues. Germline values: CDR1 MDHEN, CDR2 SYDVKM. The CDR3 DNA reads as TGTGCCAGCAGTTTATTGGGCCAGCATCAGCCCCAGCATTTT. The encoded protein is CASSLLGQHQPQHF.

This clonotype has only a few counts. V is TRBV7-9 and J is TRBJ2-3, with 8 bases identical to TRBD1. Per the germline V gene, CDR1 is SEHNR and CDR2 is FQNEAQ (reference sequence). This CDR3 has 18 amino acids. The ends lost 3 bases at V and 2 bases at J; junction bases unmatched: 13. The CDR3 coding sequence is TGTGCCAGCAGCTTCGGACAGGGAGGTTGGTCTTCCACAGATACGCAGTATTTT. Translated: CASSFGQGGWSSTDTQYF.

This clonotype was recorded at least ten times. The genes are TRBV5-1 and TRBJ1-1; D unclear. The CDR3 contains 14 residues. Trimming pared 1 base from V and 3 bases from J, leaving 10 bases between. Germline CDR1 is SGHRS and CDR2 is YFSETQ. The CDR3, as DNA: TGCGCCAGCAGCTTGCGAGGGCTCGACACTGAAGCTTTCTTT. Translating gives CASSLRGLDTEAFF.

There are a few counts of this clonotype. The chain has TRBV25-1 and TRBJ1-1; maybe TRBD1 (6 bases). CDR1 is MGHDK and CDR2 is SYGVNS in the germline V gene. The CDR3 spans 14 residues. Trimming took off 8 bases at V and 2 bases at J, with 15 bases between the two ends. The CDR3 nucleotides are TGTGCCAGCCCTCCCAGGGGCGGAAACACTGAAGCTTTCTTT. Translating it yields CASPPRGGNTEAFF. Filled out from reference TRBV25-1 and TRBJ1-1, the complete variable domain reads EADIYQTPRYLVIGTGKKITLECSQTMGHDKMYWYQQDPGMELHLIHYSYGVNSTEKGDLSSESTVSRIRTEHFPLTLESARPSHTSQYLCASPPRGGNTEAFFGQGTRLTVV.

The chain combines TRBV28 with TRBJ2-7; no clear D. CDR3 size: 13 residues. Germline assignment: CDR1 MDHEN and CDR2 SYDVKM. Trimming pared 2 bases from V and 3 bases from J, leaving 8 bases between. This CDR3 reads CASSLDGNYEQYV. CDR3 in DNA: TGTGCCAGCAGTTTAGACGGAAACTACGAGCAGTACGTC.

J is TRBJ1-1 and V is TRBV5-1; 7 bases line up with TRBD1. CDR1 and CDR2 (germline): SGHRS, YFSETQ. V dropped 1 base and J dropped 3; count of bases not matched to a gene: 3. The CDR3 length is 14 residues. The CDR3 region is CASSLYRGHTEAFF. The CDR3 nucleotides read TGCGCCAGCAGCTTGTACAGGGGACACACTGAAGCTTTCTTT.

The rearrangement links TRBV7-2 to TRBJ2-7, with D hard to call. The CDR3 length is 14 residues. Per germline, CDR1 SGHTA and CDR2 FQGNSA. V was cut by 2 bases and J by 4 bases, with 12 bases left in between. The CDR3 reads CASSLYQGRYEQYV. The DNA for the CDR3 is TGTGCCAGCAGCTTATATCAAGGCCGATACGAGCAGTACGTC.

This clonotype was counted ten times or more. The V gene is TRBV7-2, the J gene TRBJ1-2; D is unresolved. Trimming cost V 4 bases and J 4 bases, with 16 bases left between them. The CDR3 has 15 residues. Germline V gene sequence: CDR1 SGHTA, CDR2 FQGNSA. The CDR3 reads CASSSFVTGPYGYTF. For the CDR3, the DNA is TGTGCCAGCAGCTCCTTCGTTACCGGCCCCTATGGCTACACCTTC.

The CDR3 protein is CASSWTGTLSGNTIYF. The CDR3 DNA sequence: TGTGCCAGCAGTTGGACAGGAACCCTCTCTGGAAACACCATATATTTT. The chain has TRBV12-3 or TRBV12-4 and TRBJ1-3; 7 bases are a match to TRBD1. The CDR3 totals 16 residues. After removal of 4 bases from V and 0 bases from J, the junction contained 6 bases not matched to a gene.

This clonotype was seen a few times. The chain recombines TRBV12-3 or TRBV12-4 with TRBJ2-1; 9 positions match TRBD1. Trimming took 4 bases from V and 6 from J; bases not matched to a gene: 10. The length of the CDR3 is 16 residues. The CDR3 sequence is CASSSMGTGRANEQFF. The CDR3 DNA reads TGTGCCAGCAGTTCCATGGGGACAGGGAGGGCCAATGAGCAGTTCTTC.

The table lists this clonotype with a few counts. V is TRBV7-8 and J is TRBJ2-1; the D gene could be TRBD1 or TRBD2 (6 bases each). CDR3 length equals 13 residues. The V and J ends lost 0 bases and 15 bases respectively, with 15 bases between them. Germline V gene sequence: CDR1 SGHVS, CDR2 FQNEAQ. The CDR3: CASSLAGGLTSFF. CDR3 in DNA: TGTGCCAGCAGCTTAGCGGGGGGCCTCACGTCGTTCTTC.

The V and J genes are TRBV6-5 and TRBJ2-3; D not certain. Germline values: CDR1 MNHEY, CDR2 SVGAGI. The V end lost 7 bases, the J end lost 0 bases, and 11 bases lay between the germline ends. The CDR3 length is 14 residues. The CDR3: CASKYQLSTDTQYF. DNA for the CDR3: TGTGCCAGCAAGTACCAATTGAGCACAGATACGCAGTATTTT.

This chain uses TRBV20-1 with TRBJ1-1, with TRBD1 as a possible D gene (5 bases). Trimming removed 6 bases from V and 11 bases from J, with 16 bases in between. There are 11 residues in the CDR3. Germline V gene sequence: CDR1 DFQATT, CDR2 SNEGSKA (reference sequence). CDR3 DNA: TGCAGTGCCTTGGGAGGAGAGGGGGCTTTCTTT. Amino acid sequence: CSALGGEGAFF.

The V and J genes are TRBV4-1 and TRBJ2-2; D gene uncertain. Germline V lookup: CDR1 MGHRA, CDR2 YSYEKL. This CDR3 has 13 amino acids. V gave up 1 base and J gave up 6 bases, with 6 bases separating them. CDR3 in amino acids: CASSQVWSGELFF. The DNA for the CDR3 is TGCGCCAGCAGCCAAGTTTGGTCCGGGGAGCTGTTTTTT.

The chain employs TRBV20-1 and TRBJ1-1, with unresolved D. CDR1 and CDR2 (germline): DFQATT, SNEGSKA (reference sequence). This CDR3 is 11 amino acids long. The V end lost 6 bases, the J end lost 2 bases, and 7 bases lay between the germline ends. CDR3 nucleotides: TGCAGTGCAGAACTAAACACTGAAGCTTTCTTT. Translated: CSAELNTEAFF.

Concerning this clonotype: A read error is possible here, since a much larger clone lies one base away. This sequence joins TRBV27 and TRBJ2-5; the D is unclear. Germline V gives CDR1 MNHEY, CDR2 SMNVEV (reference sequence). The CDR3 runs to 11 residues. The V end lost 5 bases, the J end lost 0 bases, and 1 base lay between the germline ends. The CDR3 DNA reads as TGTGCCAGCAGTCACCAAGAGACCCAGTACTTC. Protein sequence: CASSHQETQYF.

As DNA, the CDR3 is TGCGCCAGCAGCCCCCGAGCTAGCGGGGCCAACTACGAGCAGTACTTC. Translation gives CASSPRASGANYEQYF. This sequence joins TRBV10-2 and TRBJ2-7, with TRBD2 identical over 9 bases. Germline loops: CDR1 WSHSY, CDR2 SAAADI. The CDR3 spans 16 residues. After removal of 6 bases from V and 3 bases from J, the junction contained 12 bases not matched to a gene.